This T cell receptor beta chain comes out of a study of CD8+ T cells in alopecia areata. On this clone itself: Its antigen is not known.

Findings and limits, study-wide: Mice gave a clearer picture of TCR sharing than patients did, possibly for HLA-related reasons. Higher clonality was seen in lesional scalp than in normal scalp, especially in alopecia totalis/universalis.

Separation by sorting yielded CD4+ and CD8+ T cells from PBMCs. Investigators isolated RNA and reverse transcribed it into cDNA to act as the sequencing template. Measured with immunoSEQ multiplex PCR; TCRdb has only the in-frame clones, and not every one. The sample lists roughly 200,000 clones; more than 50% were seen once. Per the germline V gene, CDR1 is SNHLY and CDR2 is FYNNEI. V lost 1 base and J lost 4, with 14 bases in between. This CDR3 is built from 16 residues. The chain recombines TRBV2 with TRBJ2-1, with D perhaps matching TRBD2 (6 bases). Sequenced sample: CD8+ T cells sorted from blood. This TCR derives from a human donor in good health. The CDR3 sequence is CASSEGWRERYNEQFF. The CDR3 nucleotides are TGTGCCAGCAGTGAAGGGTGGAGGGAGAGGTACAATGAGCAGTTCTTC.